This TCR beta chain was captured by sequencing in a study of cytomegalovirus exposure and HLA in healthy donors. 13 Jbeta primers and 60 Vbeta primers were used for the PCR. Repertoires were generated with immunoSEQ multiplex PCR, while TCRdb's copy carries only in-frame clones and drops some. The sample gives over 130,000 clones, around 65% of which show up once; 6.5% is in the top ten. The CDR3 length is 15 residues. CDR1 is MNHEY and CDR2 is SVGAGI in the germline V gene. V lost 4 bases to trimming and J lost 1 base, with 13 bases between them. This chain joins TRBV6-5 and TRBJ1-1; D ambiguous. The TCR was taken from an older woman in good health and CMV-seronegative. Sequencing used PBMCs. CDR3 region: CASSFRSPRNTEAFF. The CDR3 DNA sequence: TGTGCCAGCAGTTTTCGGTCCCCTCGGAACACTGAAGCTTTCTTT.